This is a list of T cell receptor beta chains from one sample in a study of blood T cell repertoires in COVID-19. Data came from immunoSEQ multiplex PCR; TCRdb stores just in-frame clones and leaves some out. The sample carries 300,000 to 400,000 clones, 85% recorded once. The sample was peripheral blood. Receptor source: a human donor in a cohort sampled during active COVID-19. The CDR3 runs from the conserved cysteine through the conserved F or W. A D gene is named only where the DNA matches it firmly. Clone size appears in some rows only: once, few, many, or a class for an expanded clone.

J gene | clone size | V gene | D gene | CDR3 DNA | CDR3 protein
TRBJ2-7 | few | TRBV27 | NA | TGTGCCAGCGGTTGGGGGGTTGACGAGCAGTACTTC | CASGWGVDEQYF
TRBJ1-1 | NA | TRBV3-1/TRBV3-2 | NA | TGTGCCAGCAGCCCCTTCAGATTCAACACTGAAGCTTTCTTT | CASSPFRFNTEAFF
TRBJ2-2 | NA | TRBV27 | TRBD2 | TGTGCCAGCAGTCTTGGCACTAGCGGGGGGACCGGGGAGCTGTTTTTT | CASSLGTSGGTGELFF
TRBJ2-1 | NA | TRBV27 | NA | TGTGCCAGCAGTTTATCGATGAGACTAGTTACCGGGGGAGAGCAGTTCTTC | CASSLSMRLVTGGEQFF
TRBJ1-1 | NA | TRBV5-1 | NA | TGCGCCAGCAGCTCCCCGTCGGGTGACGCTTTCTTT | CASSSPSGDAFF
TRBJ1-4 | NA | TRBV3-1/TRBV3-2 | NA | TGTGCCAGCAGCCAAGATCCCACAGGGCGGGCGCCTGAGACGGCCGCTGAAAAACTGTTTTTT | CASSQDPTGRAPETAAEKLFF
TRBJ2-7 | NA | TRBV7-2 | TRBD2 | TGTGCCAGCAGCTTAGGTCTAGCGGGGGCCCTCAGCTCCTACGAGCAGTACTTC | CASSLGLAGALSSYEQYF
TRBJ1-2 | NA | TRBV24-1 | TRBD1 | TGTGCCACCAGTGACACGACAGGGATTGGTGGCTACACCTTC | CATSDTTGIGGYTF
TRBJ2-3 | NA | TRBV9 | NA | TGTGCCAGCAGCGTCAGGGTTGAAGATACGCAGTATTTT | CASSVRVEDTQYF
TRBJ2-7 | few | TRBV10-1 | TRBD2 | TGCGCCAGCAGTGAGAAGAGCGGGGGGACCTACGAGCAGTACTTC | CASSEKSGGTYEQYF
TRBJ1-2 | NA | TRBV7-5 | NA | TGTGTCAGAAGCTTATTGGACAGGGGAAATGGCTACACCTTC | CVRSLLDRGNGYTF
TRBJ2-7 | NA | TRBV30 | NA | TGTGCCTGGAGCGGGGACTACGAGCAGTACTTC | CAWSGDYEQYF
TRBJ1-1 | once | TRBV20-1 | NA | TGCAGTGCTAAAGGGGACACTGAAGCTTTCTTT | CSAKGDTEAFF
TRBJ2-4 | NA | TRBV12-3/TRBV12-4 | NA | TGTGCCAGCAGCTCAGGGCTGTTGGACATTCAGTACTTC | CASSSGLLDIQYF
TRBJ2-7 | NA | TRBV7-8 | TRBD1 | TGTGCCAGCAGCTTAGACAGGGGGCTGTCCTACGAGCAGTACTTC | CASSLDRGLSYEQYF
TRBJ2-2 | once | TRBV9 | NA | TGTGCCAGCACCCATCCGGGGGGCCAGAACACCGGGGAGCTGTTTTTT | CASTHPGGQNTGELFF
TRBJ2-1 | NA | TRBV11-1 | NA | TGTGCCAGCAGCCGGACATCGAGCTCCTACAATGAGCAGTTCTTC | CASSRTSSSYNEQFF
TRBJ2-6 | NA | TRBV24-1 | TRBD1 | TGTGCCACCAGTGATTTGGAGGACAGGGATGGGGCCAACGTCCTGACTTTC | CATSDLEDRDGANVLTF
TRBJ1-2 | once | TRBV29-1 | TRBD1 | TGCAGCCCCGAGAGGGACAGGTACACCTTC | CSPERDRYTF
TRBJ1-2 | NA | TRBV30 | NA | TGTGCCTGGAGCCCCCCCACAGTCGATGGCTACACCTTC | CAWSPPTVDGYTF
TRBJ2-3 | NA | TRBV11-3 | TRBD2 | TGTGCCAGCAGCTTTGCGGGGGATACAGATACGCAGTATTTT | CASSFAGDTDTQYF
TRBJ1-1 | NA | TRBV5-6 | NA | TGTGCCAGCAGCTTGTGGGGGGTTTACACTGAAGCTTTCTTT | CASSLWGVYTEAFF
TRBJ1-6 | once | TRBV7-3 | NA | TGTGCCAGCAGCTTAAGAGCAGGGGAGAGTTCACCCCTCCACTTT | CASSLRAGESSPLHF
TRBJ1-1 | once | TRBV4-1 | NA | TGCGCCAGCAGCCCCAGAACATCCATGAACACTGAAGCTTTCTTT | CASSPRTSMNTEAFF
TRBJ2-5 | NA | TRBV10-2 | TRBD2 | TGCGCCAGCAGTGAGTCGAGGGGGAGCGGGGGTCGGAGGGAGACCCAGTACTTC | CASSESRGSGGRRETQYF
TRBJ2-1 | NA | TRBV5-4 | NA | TGTGCCAGCAGGGCCGGGGGATACAATGAGCAGTTCTTC | CASRAGGYNEQFF
TRBJ2-7 | NA | TRBV6-1 | TRBD2 | TGTGCCAGCAGTGAAGTCACTAGCGGGGGCCCTACCTACGAGCAGTACTTC | CASSEVTSGGPTYEQYF
TRBJ1-1 | NA | TRBV30 | NA | TGTGCCTGGAGCCCCCCCGGGATTGGCCTCGCTTTCTTT | CAWSPPGIGLAFF
TRBJ1-1 | NA | TRBV19 | NA | TGTGCCAGTAGTATCTCCCTCGAAGCTTTCTTT | CASSISLEAFF
TRBJ1-1 | NA | TRBV2 | NA | TGTGCCAGCACCCAAAGAGGAGGCTTGGGGACTGAAGCTTTCTTT | CASTQRGGLGTEAFF
TRBJ1-2 | NA | TRBV7-2 | TRBD1 | TGTGCCAGCAGCCTAGACAGGGCGACAGGGGTTGGAGGTGGCTACACCTTC | CASSLDRATGVGGGYTF